The next 17 T cell receptor beta chains were all read from a single sample in a study of T cells after yellow fever vaccination. TCRdb analysed the 5' RACE reads with MiXCR anew, one entry per CDR3 protein. Seen here are 180,000 or so distinct CDR3 sequences, 11% observed once, and the top ten hold 36%. Material: CD8+ T cells sorted from PBMCs, obtained 15 days after the yellow fever booster vaccination. The receptor set was obtained from a man aged 18 to 30 who received the YFV17D yellow fever vaccine.

This chain joins TRBV6-2 or TRBV6-3 and TRBJ2-7; perhaps TRBD2 as D (6 bases). Trimming stripped 6 bases from V and 2 bases from J, with 14 bases between. CDR1 is MNHEY, CDR2 SVGEGT, per germline. CDR3 length: 14 residues. Here the CDR3 DNA reads TGTGCCAGCAGCCCGGGGGTTCTTCCCTACGAGCAGTACTTC. Protein sequence: CASSPGVLPYEQYF.

This clonotype has only a few counts. The chain couples TRBV7-2 to TRBJ2-1, with D hard to call. Looked up from germline, CDR1 is SGHTA and CDR2 is FQGNSA. This CDR3 region has 16 residues. Trimming shortened V by 1 base and J by 2 bases, and 12 bases separated the two germline ends. The DNA for the CDR3 is TGTGCCAGCAGCTTAGTATCCCAGAGCGCCTACAATGAGCAGTTCTTC. It encodes CASSLVSQSAYNEQFF.

The rearrangement joins TRBV4-3 to TRBJ2-7; D tentatively fits TRBD1 or TRBD2 (5 bases each). V dropped 4 bases and J dropped 0 bases, with 16 bases sitting between them. The CDR3 contains 16 residues. Germline V gives CDR1 LGHNA, CDR2 YSLEER. The CDR3 sequence is CASSRQRVTDSYEQYF. In DNA, the CDR3 is TGCGCCAGCAGCCGGCAGAGGGTGACAGACTCCTACGAGCAGTACTTC.

V gene TRBV6-4 combines with J gene TRBJ2-2; D perhaps matches TRBD2 (5 bases). V lost 4 bases, J lost 6 bases, and 9 bases lay in between. Looked up from germline, CDR1 is MRHNA and CDR2 is SNTAGT. The CDR3 consists of 13 residues. The CDR3 region is CASSVASPGELFF. CDR3 nucleotides: TGTGCCAGCAGTGTCGCTAGCCCCGGGGAGCTGTTTTTT.

This clonotype was counted between two and nine times. This chain uses TRBV4-1 with TRBJ2-1; D may be TRBD2 (5 bases). Germline V CDR1 and CDR2: MGHRA, YSYEKL. The ends were cut back, 0 bases at V and 4 bases at J, with 7 bases in the middle. This CDR3 region has 14 residues. DNA for the CDR3: TGCGCCAGCAGCCAAGAGAGCGGATACAATGAGCAGTTCTTC. Amino acid sequence: CASSQESGYNEQFF.

V gene TRBV7-9 combines with J gene TRBJ2-7, with TRBD1 matching over 9 bases. Germline V gene data show CDR1 as SEHNR and CDR2 as FQNEAQ (reference sequence). This CDR3 comprises 14 residues. J was trimmed by 5 bases and V by 1 base; bases with no gene match: 3. CDR3 nucleotides: TGTGCCAGCAGCTTAGGGGACAGGGTAGACGAGCAGTACGTC. Encoded protein: CASSLGDRVDEQYV.

The V and J genes are TRBV28 and TRBJ2-3, with TRBD1 matching over 9 bases. The CDR3 spans 16 residues. The V gene end was trimmed by 2 bases and the J gene end by 4 bases; junction bases not matched to a gene: 7. Germline V CDR1 and CDR2: MDHEN, SYDVKM. CDR3 sequence: CASSLLLQGAADTQYF. The CDR3 bases are TGTGCCAGCAGTTTACTCCTACAGGGGGCGGCAGATACGCAGTATTTT.

This clonotype was found a few times. V is TRBV4-3 and J is TRBJ2-1, with D unclear. V was shortened by 1 base and J by 5 bases, with 6 bases between the two germline ends. This CDR3 contains 13 residues. The germline CDR1 and CDR2 sequences are LGHNA and YSLEER. The DNA of the CDR3 is TGCGCCAGCAGCCAAGTACAAGACAATGAGCAGTTCTTC. As protein: CASSQVQDNEQFF.

The chain is built from TRBV9 and TRBJ2-2; D is undetermined. The CDR3 contains 13 residues. Trimming removed 0 bases at V and 4 bases at J, with 4 bases between. CDR1 is SGDLS and CDR2 is YYNGEE in the germline V gene. The CDR3 here is CASSVDPTGELFF. Written as DNA, the CDR3 is TGTGCCAGCAGCGTAGACCCCACCGGGGAGCTGTTTTTT.

This clonotype was seen only a few times. The chain has TRBV20-1 and TRBJ2-5, with D perhaps assigned TRBD1 or TRBD2 (6 bases each). The CDR3 is 16 residues long. V shed 3 bases and J shed 0 bases, with 17 bases lying between them. From germline, CDR1 is DFQATT and CDR2 SNEGSKA (reference sequence). The CDR3 here is CSASSMGGAYQETQYF. The CDR3 DNA reads as TGCAGTGCTAGCTCTATGGGGGGCGCGTACCAAGAGACCCAGTACTTC.

This clonotype was seen a few times. The chain combines TRBV21-1 with TRBJ2-7; the table assigns TRBD1, which was not confirmed against the DNA. TRBV21-1 is recorded as a pseudogene. The CDR3 covers 15 residues. CDR3 loop: CASSIGGPSSYEQYV. CDR3 sequence (DNA): TGTGCCAGCAGCATCGGGGGCCCGAGCTCCTACGAGCAGTACGTC.

The rearrangement uses TRBV7-9 and TRBJ2-3; possible D gene TRBD2, 5 bases. The CDR3 length is 15 residues. CDR1 is SEHNR and CDR2 is FQNEAQ in the germline V gene (reference sequence). V lost 5 bases and J lost 2, with 14 bases in between. The CDR3 DNA reads TGTGCCAGCAGCGTGCCCCGAGGGATCACAGATACGCAGTATTTT. Protein sequence: CASSVPRGITDTQYF.

This clonotype has only a few counts. J is TRBJ2-7 and V is TRBV19, with 8 bases that match TRBD1. From germline, CDR1 is LNHDA and CDR2 SQIVND (reference sequence). After removal of 5 bases from V and 4 bases from J, the junction contained 7 bases not matched to a gene. This CDR3 contains 14 residues. The CDR3 protein is CASSFGTGEYEQYF. The CDR3, as DNA: TGTGCCAGTAGTTTCGGGACAGGCGAGTACGAGCAGTACTTC.

This clonotype was observed a handful of times. V usage is TRBV7-2 and J usage is TRBJ1-2; 7 bases line up with TRBD1. Per the germline V gene, CDR1 is SGHTA and CDR2 is FQGNSA. The CDR3 contains 13 residues. V shed 3 bases, J shed 6 bases, and the junction held 4 bases outside the gene matches. The chain's CDR3 is CASSLPGQHGYTF. CDR3 in DNA: TGTGCCAGCAGCTTGCCGGGACAGCATGGCTACACCTTC.

V and J are TRBV27 and TRBJ2-3, with D uncertain. Looked up from germline, CDR1 is MNHEY and CDR2 is SMNVEV (reference sequence). V dropped 1 base and J dropped 0 bases, with 11 bases sitting between them. The CDR3 consists of 16 residues. The DNA for the CDR3 is TGTGCCAGCAGTTTATGGTCGCTCGCTAGCACAGATACGCAGTATTTT. As protein: CASSLWSLASTDTQYF.

This sequence joins TRBV10-3 and TRBJ2-3; TRBD1 is a possible D gene (6 bases). V was cut by 3 bases and J by 5 bases, with 18 bases left in between. In germline, CDR1 is ENHRY, CDR2 SYGVKD. CDR3 length: 16 amino acids. CDR3 sequence reads: CAISEGQGKGIDTQYF. The CDR3 DNA follows: TGTGCCATCAGTGAAGGGCAGGGGAAAGGAATAGATACGCAGTATTTT.

The chain uses TRBV12-3 or TRBV12-4 and TRBJ2-7, with a tentative D call TRBD1 (6 bases). There are 14 residues in the CDR3. Trimming removed 3 bases at V and 6 bases at J, with 15 bases between. The chain's CDR3 is CASSFWRQAGEQYF. The CDR3 DNA sequence: TGTGCCAGCAGTTTTTGGAGACAGGCAGGCGAGCAGTACTTC.